Sequencing of this T cell receptor (beta chain) was carried out in a study of CD8+ T cells in alopecia areata. Only a few counts were recorded for this clone. Its matching antigen is unknown. Treatment denoted: oral pan-JAK inhibitor, 5-10 mg twice daily. Investigators isolated RNA and reverse transcribed it into cDNA to act as the sequencing template. Repertoires were generated with immunoSEQ multiplex PCR, while TCRdb's copy carries only in-frame clones and drops some. The sample holds about 180,000 clones, 53% seen once. Trimming removed 5 bases from V and 3 bases from J, with 13 bases in between. The CDR3 has 14 amino acids. Germline V gene data show CDR1 as MGHDK and CDR2 as SYGVNS. Study-wide findings and caveats: Both scalp clonality and the expanded CD8+ clones among the top 100 showed a significant decrease with tofacitinib.

This specimen was CD8+ T cells sorted from blood, taken at week 24, from a patient treated with tofacitinib. V usage is TRBV25-1 and J usage is TRBJ2-5; D tentatively fits TRBD1 or TRBD2 (5 bases each). This clonotype was sampled from a human donor with alopecia areata. The CDR3 nucleotides are TGTGCCAGCAGTCTGGGGGACCGGGAAGAGACCCAGTACTTC. It yields the protein CASSLGDREETQYF. The whole variable domain, filled in from reference TRBV25-1 and TRBJ2-5, reads EADIYQTPRYLVIGTGKKITLECSQTMGHDKMYWYQQDPGMELHLIHYSYGVNSTEKGDLSSESTVSRIRTEHFPLTLESARPSHTSQYLCASSLGDREETQYFGPGTRLLVL.